This T cell receptor (beta chain) was sequenced for a study of T cells in Graves' hyperthyroidism and ophthalmopathy. Amplification targeted TCR beta CDR3 regions from RNA transcripts. In the first-round RT-PCR of the TCR CDR3, the HTBI primer set was used. TCRdb reprocessed the multiplex PCR reads via MiXCR and lists one record per CDR3 protein. The sample lists approximately 600,000 distinct CDR3 sequences, approximately 15% occurring once. The V gene's germline CDR1 is MNHEY and CDR2 SVGAGI. Germline trimming cut 0 bases from V and 9 bases from J; bases unmatched to any gene: 17. The length of the CDR3 is 18 residues. This clonotype was picked up a small number of times.

The sequencing sample was made of blood. The origin of this receptor is a woman between 18 and 29 years old with Graves' ophthalmopathy. The J gene is TRBJ2-7, the V gene TRBV6-5, with TRBD2 identical over 10 bases. CDR3 sequence: CASSYSPLSGRADRGQYF. The CDR3 bases are TGTGCCAGCAGTTACTCGCCCTTAAGCGGGAGGGCAGACCGGGGGCAGTACTTC.